This T cell receptor beta chain was captured by sequencing in a study of blood T cell repertoires in COVID-19. In the study overall: Acute-phase and convalescent COVID-19 samples originated in the United States, Italy and Spain. T cells, B-cell-depleted T cells, or PBMCs supplied cDNA or gDNA.

Germline V gene sequence: CDR1 SGHVS, CDR2 FQNEAQ. V was clipped by 1 base and J by 5 bases; unmatched bases: 10. The CDR3 is made up of 17 amino acids. Across about two dozen US areas, participants ranged in age from about 18 to 90 years. TCRdb's table, derived via immunoSEQ multiplex PCR, lists solely in-frame clones and lacks some. This table has around 260,000 clones, roughly four fifths appearing once. Sequenced: PBMCs or T cells enriched from blood (not recorded which). The chain links TRBV7-8 to TRBJ2-3; 9 bases align to TRBD2. This receptor was identified in a man aged 25-40 years with acute COVID-19. CDR3 in amino acids: CASSLGLAGTGKDTQYF. For the CDR3, the DNA is TGTGCCAGCAGCTTAGGGCTAGCGGGGACGGGAAAAGATACGCAGTATTTT.